This TCR beta chain was retrieved from a study of CD8 T cells in ankylosing spondylitis. Study outcomes and limitations: Within matched ankylosing spondylitis synovial fluid, disease-linked clones were reportedly significantly enriched. One TCR beta motif, made up of eight highly homologous variants, appeared characteristic of ankylosing spondylitis blood. Previous work reported some of these motif variants in the synovial fluid and blood of reactive arthritis.

Concerning this clonotype itself: Antigen specificity is unknown.

Scientists made TCR beta libraries using quantitative 5'-RACE with molecular barcodes. MiXCR, applied by TCRdb to the 5' RACE reads, yields one record per CDR3 protein. The sample shows 350,000 to 450,000 distinct CDR3 sequences, about 25% of them seen only once. This CDR3 is 13 amino acids long. The V gene's germline CDR1 is MGHRA and CDR2 YSYEKL. The germline V and J ends were trimmed by 6 bases and 8 bases, with 16 bases remaining between them. Sample: blood, either unsorted or a sorted T cell fraction (not recorded which). This chain joins TRBV4-1 and TRBJ1-1; D not resolved. This receptor was taken from a male donor with ankylosing spondylitis. CDR3 DNA sequence: TGCGCCAGCAGTCAAAGGTGGGTTGCCGAAGCTTTCTTT. Its translation: CASSQRWVAEAFF.